The next 27 T cell receptor beta chains were all read from a single sample in a study of vaccination effects on CD4 cells after COVID-19. These receptors' antigens are unknown. CD4+ T cell isolation took place after nine to eleven days of culture. Data came from immunoSEQ multiplex PCR; TCRdb stores just in-frame clones and leaves some out. The sample includes more than 60,000 clones, more than 60% of them seen just once. Material: CD4+ T cells from PBMCs cultured without peptide, obtained before COVID-19 vaccination. Receptor source: a human donor who had a prior SARS-CoV-2 infection.

CDR3 loop: CASSQDHRGGTDTQYF. The CDR3 nucleotides are TGCGCCAGCAGCCAAGATCACAGGGGAGGGACAGATACGCAGTATTTT. The V gene is TRBV4-3, the J gene TRBJ2-3, with D possibly being TRBD1 or TRBD2 (7 bases each). Trimming removed 0 bases from V and 3 bases from J, with 13 bases in between. The CDR3 is 16 residues long. Germline V gene sequence: CDR1 LGHNA, CDR2 YSLEER.

At least ten counts were recorded for this clone. In the same sample, other DNA sequences code for this CDR3. The chain joins TRBV5-6 to TRBJ2-1, with 7 bases identical to TRBD1. CDR3 length equals 16 residues. V lost 1 base to trimming and J lost 4 bases; unmatched junction nucleotides: 8. Germline V gives CDR1 SGHDT, CDR2 YYEEEE. The CDR3 nucleotides are TGTGCCAGCAGCTTGACAGGGGCCAATTTATACAATGAGCAGTTCTTC. It translates to CASSLTGANLYNEQFF.

The chain couples TRBV7-2 to TRBJ2-5; either TRBD1 or TRBD2 may fit D (5 bases each). Per germline, CDR1 SGHTA and CDR2 FQGNSA. The CDR3 has 14 amino acids. V was cut by 8 bases and J by 2 bases, with 15 bases left in between. The CDR3 region has the DNA TGTGCCAGCCTGTCGTTTGGGGGACAAGAGACCCAGTACTTC. Its protein product is CASLSFGGQETQYF.

The chain has TRBV18 and TRBJ2-1; possible D gene TRBD2, 6 bases. This CDR3 is 13 amino acids long. V dropped 5 bases and J dropped 6 bases, with 11 bases sitting between them. Germline assignment: CDR1 KGHSH and CDR2 LQKENI. The CDR3 protein is CASSGSAGNEQFF. The CDR3 DNA reads as TGTGCCAGCTCAGGGTCAGCGGGCAATGAGCAGTTCTTC.

CDR3 in amino acids: CASSWTLGLDYNEQFF. The CDR3 DNA reads as TGTGCCAGCAGTTGGACCCTGGGCCTAGATTACAATGAGCAGTTCTTC. The chain carries TRBV6-5 and TRBJ2-1; D unresolved. Looked up from germline, CDR1 is MNHEY and CDR2 is SVGAGI. Trimming took 4 bases from V and 4 from J, leaving 17 bases between them. The CDR3 contains 16 residues.

This chain uses TRBV12-3 or TRBV12-4 with TRBJ2-6, with a tentative D call TRBD2 (5 bases). The CDR3 totals 13 residues. V dropped 7 bases and J dropped 2 bases, with 6 bases sitting between them. The CDR3 region has the DNA TGTGCCAGCATGAGGGCTGGGGCCAACGTCCTGACTTTC. This translates into CASMRAGANVLTF.

The chain couples TRBV5-6 to TRBJ2-7; 14 nucleotides line up with TRBD2. The CDR3 sequence is 15 residues long. Germline V gene lookup returns CDR1 SGHDT and CDR2 YYEEEE. The V segment lost 4 bases and the J segment 5 bases; nucleotides outside the gene matches: 5. The CDR3 sequence is CASSPPGLAGDEQYF. DNA for the CDR3: TGTGCCAGCAGCCCGCCGGGACTAGCGGGGGACGAGCAGTACTTC.

The V gene is TRBV3-1 (or the pseudogene TRBV3-2), the J gene TRBJ2-4; D might be TRBD1 or TRBD2, each matching 6 bases. Germline V gene data show CDR1 as LGHDT and CDR2 as YNNKEL (reference sequence). Trimming took off 0 bases at V and 3 bases at J, with 15 bases between the two ends. This CDR3 comprises 17 residues. CDR3 loop: CASSQEDYRGYKNIQYF. The DNA of the CDR3 is TGTGCCAGCAGCCAAGAGGACTATAGGGGGTACAAAAACATTCAGTACTTC.

The chain uses TRBV15 and TRBJ2-7; no firm D call. This CDR3 contains 16 residues. The V gene's germline CDR1 is LNHNV and CDR2 YYDKDF (reference sequence). With 1 base removed from V and 0 bases from J, the gap between germline ends came to 13 bases. Here the CDR3 reads CATSRGTTRSSYEQYF. CDR3 in DNA: TGTGCCACCAGCAGAGGGACGACAAGGAGCTCCTACGAGCAGTACTTC.

This clone has a single count. CDR3: CASQQGASYEQYF. The CDR3 bases are TGTGCCAGTCAGCAGGGGGCGTCATACGAGCAGTACTTC. The chain combines TRBV19 with TRBJ2-7; 8 nucleotides agree with TRBD1. The CDR3 has 13 amino acids. Germline CDR1 and CDR2: LNHDA and SQIVND (reference sequence). The trim removed 8 bases at V and 4 bases at J, leaving 7 bases unmatched.

This clone has just a few counts. The V gene is TRBV6-6, the J gene TRBJ2-7; 7 bases map to TRBD2. The CDR3 runs 17 residues. Germline CDR1 MNHNY, CDR2 SVGAGI (reference sequence). V was clipped by 5 bases and J by 0 bases; unmatched bases: 13. The DNA of the CDR3 is TGTGCCAGCAGTCCCACCTGGGGGGGGTTGCCCTCCTACGAGCAGTACTTC. This encodes CASSPTWGGLPSYEQYF.

This chain links TRBV30 with TRBJ1-5; TRBD1 agrees at 7 bases. CDR3 length: 13 residues. Germline V lookup: CDR1 GTSNPN, CDR2 SVGIG (reference sequence). J lost 3 bases, V lost 5 bases, and 4 bases had no gene match. CDR3 in DNA: TGTGCCTGGGGGGGACAGCCCAATCAGCCCCAGCATTTT. Translation: CAWGGQPNQPQHF.

The V and J genes are TRBV3-1 (or the pseudogene TRBV3-2) and TRBJ1-4; D unresolved. Trimming shortened V by 4 bases and J by 6 bases, and 12 bases separated the two germline ends. The CDR3 sequence is 14 residues long. The germline V gene has CDR1 LGHDT and CDR2 YNNKEL (reference sequence). The CDR3 bases are TGTGCCAGCAGCCCACTTAACTCTGATGAAAAACTGTTTTTT. Its protein is CASSPLNSDEKLFF.

For this clone: Other nucleotide sequences from this sample produce the same CDR3. The chain links TRBV3-1 (or the pseudogene TRBV3-2) to TRBJ2-5; D is possibly TRBD2 (6 bases). Germline CDR1 is LGHDT and CDR2 is YNNKEL (reference sequence). V shed 2 bases and J shed 1 base, with 8 bases lying between them. This CDR3 spans 14 amino acids. The CDR3 nucleotides are TGTGCCAGCAGCCAACTCGGGGGCCAAGAGACCCAGTACTTC. The encoded protein is CASSQLGGQETQYF.

The CDR3 sequence: CASSLSSDILWGYTF. CDR3 nucleotides: TGTGCCAGCAGTTTATCCTCGGACATTCTATGGGGCTACACCTTC. The chain combines TRBV27 with TRBJ1-2, with D maybe TRBD1 (5 bases). CDR1 and CDR2 (germline): MNHEY, SMNVEV (reference sequence). The CDR3 has 15 amino acids. V was clipped by 0 bases and J by 8 bases, with 16 bases between them.

The chain carries TRBV7-3 and TRBJ2-1; 12 bases align to TRBD2. The CDR3 totals 14 residues. Per germline, CDR1 SGHTA and CDR2 FQGTGA. The V gene end was trimmed by 4 bases and the J gene end by 6 bases; junction bases not matched to a gene: 1. CDR3 bases: TGTGCCAGCAGCTCGACTAGCGGGAGCAATGAGCAGTTCTTC. Encoded protein: CASSSTSGSNEQFF.

CDR3 protein: CASSQRVFTDTQYF. The CDR3 DNA reads TGTGCCAGCAGCCAAAGGGTCTTTACAGATACGCAGTATTTT. J is TRBJ2-3 and V is TRBV6-5; D unclear. Trimming cost V 6 bases and J 3 bases, with 13 bases left between them. Germline V gene data show CDR1 as MNHEY and CDR2 as SVGAGI. There are 14 residues in the CDR3.

CDR3 coding DNA: TGTGCCATCAGCAGGGGAGGCAGACAGCCCCAGCATTTT. Its translation: CAISRGGRQPQHF. This chain connects TRBV10-3 to TRBJ1-5; D is perhaps TRBD1 (6 bases). From germline, CDR1 is ENHRY and CDR2 SYGVKD. The CDR3 length is 13 residues. V lost 6 bases, J lost 7 bases, and 13 bases lay in between.

The V call is TRBV5-6, the J call TRBJ2-2; D may be TRBD1 (5 bases). This CDR3 spans 16 amino acids. Germline V gene lookup returns CDR1 SGHDT and CDR2 YYEEEE. The V end was cut by 0 bases, the J end by 3 bases, with 12 bases between. CDR3 nucleotides: TGTGCCAGCAGCTTGGGGCAGGGATCGGACACCGGGGAGCTGTTTTTT. This encodes CASSLGQGSDTGELFF.

J is TRBJ2-7 and V is TRBV11-3; TRBD1 is a possible D gene (6 bases). There are 13 residues in the CDR3. CDR1 is SGHNT and CDR2 is YENEEA in the germline V gene. Trimming left V 5 bases short and J 6 bases short, with 14 bases between. CDR3 in DNA: TGTGCCAGCAGCACGGAACAGGGACGCGAGCAGTACTTC. Its protein is CASSTEQGREQYF.

This clone has just a few counts. The rearrangement uses TRBV4-3 and TRBJ1-1; 8 bases match TRBD1. This CDR3 is built from 20 residues. Looked up from germline, CDR1 is LGHNA and CDR2 is YSLEER. The J segment lost 2 bases and the V segment lost 0 bases, leaving 17 bases of the junction unmatched. This CDR3 reads CASSQDWATGGPGRNTEAFF. The CDR3 nucleotides read TGCGCCAGCAGCCAAGATTGGGCAACAGGGGGGCCTGGAAGAAACACTGAAGCTTTCTTT.

There are a few counts of this clone. V and J are TRBV13 and TRBJ2-2, with 9 nucleotides matching TRBD1. This CDR3 is built from 17 residues. Germline V gene sequence: CDR1 PRHDT, CDR2 FYEKMQ (reference sequence). Trimming took 1 base from V and 1 from J; bases not matched to a gene: 4. As DNA, the CDR3 is TGTGCCAGCAGCTTAGTTAAGGGACAGGGGAACACCGGGGAGCTGTTTTTT. Protein product: CASSLVKGQGNTGELFF.

The rearrangement links TRBV18 to TRBJ1-5; 8 bases agree with TRBD1. Germline lookup yields CDR1 KGHSH and CDR2 LQKENI. The CDR3 runs 16 residues. Trimming cost V 6 bases and J 6 bases; bases outside gene matches: 13. CDR3 region: CASSQYRDRSAQPQHF. The CDR3 nucleotides read TGTGCCAGCTCTCAATACCGGGACAGGTCCGCTCAGCCCCAGCATTTT.

The CDR3 here is CASSIGRDSPLHF. CDR3 DNA sequence: TGTGCCAGTAGTATAGGCAGGGATTCACCCCTCCACTTT. The genes are TRBV19 and TRBJ1-6; possible D gene TRBD1, 5 bases. In germline, CDR1 is LNHDA, CDR2 SQIVND (reference sequence). The CDR3 sequence is 13 residues long. V was shortened by 1 base and J by 8 bases, with 6 bases between the two germline ends.

The chain joins TRBV6-5 to TRBJ2-6; D is unresolved. CDR3 length equals 13 residues. V gave up 2 bases and J gave up 4 bases, with 3 bases separating them. Germline values: CDR1 MNHEY, CDR2 SVGAGI. CDR3 sequence reads: CASSYRGANVLTF. The CDR3 nucleotides are TGTGCCAGCAGTTACCGAGGGGCCAACGTCCTGACTTTC.

The gene calls are TRBV2 and TRBJ2-7; 11 positions match TRBD2. This CDR3 contains 15 residues. The V segment lost 3 bases and the J segment 2 bases; nucleotides outside the gene matches: 3. CDR1 and CDR2 from the germline V gene are SNHLY and FYNNEI. The CDR3 coding sequence is TGTGCCAGCAGTGAGAGACTAGCGGGGCCCTACGAGCAGTACTTC. Encoded protein: CASSERLAGPYEQYF.

This rearrangement joins TRBV24-1 to TRBJ2-7; 7 bases agree with TRBD1. The CDR3 is 14 residues long. CDR1 is KGHDR, CDR2 SFDVKD, per germline. With 7 bases clipped from V and 0 bases from J, the junction kept 5 bases outside the gene matches. CDR3 loop: CATRARDSSYEQYF. The CDR3 nucleotides are TGTGCCACCAGAGCCCGGGACAGCTCCTACGAGCAGTACTTC.